The rows below give T cell receptor beta chains drawn from one sample of a study of control samples from healthy donors and cancer patients. Clones were read by immunoSEQ multiplex PCR, and TCRdb kept only the in-frame ones, dropping some. The sample holds 140,000 to 150,000 clones, over 85% seen once. The sequencing sample was made of blood. The receptors were sampled from a man between 18 and 35 years old in good health. Each CDR3 is given with its conserved first and last residue. A D gene is named only where the DNA matches it firmly. Clone size is not always given. Where it is, it says once, few, many or a class for expanded clones.

j_call: TRBJ2-3
clone_size: .
v_call: TRBV14
d_call: TRBD1
cdr3_nt: TGTGCCAGCAGCATCCGGACAGGCGTTACAGATACGCAGTATTTT
cdr3_aa: CASSIRTGVTDTQYF

j_call: TRBJ2-5
clone_size: .
v_call: TRBV7-6
d_call: TRBD2
cdr3_nt: TGTGCCAGCAGCTCTCTAGCGGGGGGTCGGGAGACCCAGTACTTC
cdr3_aa: CASSSLAGGRETQYF

j_call: TRBJ1-2
clone_size: .
v_call: TRBV11-2
d_call: TRBD1
cdr3_nt: TGTGCCAGCTCCGACAGGGGGCCGGGGGACGGCTACACCTTC
cdr3_aa: CASSDRGPGDGYTF

j_call: TRBJ2-7
clone_size: .
v_call: TRBV15
d_call: .
cdr3_nt: TGTGCCACCAGCCTCCAGGGGGGGGGATACGAGCAGTACTTC
cdr3_aa: CATSLQGGGYEQYF

j_call: TRBJ2-5
clone_size: .
v_call: TRBV6-2/TRBV6-3
d_call: .
cdr3_nt: TGTGCCAGCAGTTACTTCCGGGCCCGAGGGGCCCAGTACTTC
cdr3_aa: CASSYFRARGAQYF

j_call: TRBJ2-5
clone_size: .
v_call: TRBV7-2
d_call: TRBD2
cdr3_nt: TGTGCCAGCAGCTCGATGACTAGCGGCCCAGGGACCCAGTACTTC
cdr3_aa: CASSSMTSGPGTQYF

j_call: TRBJ2-2
clone_size: .
v_call: TRBV2
d_call: TRBD2
cdr3_nt: TGTGCCAGCAGCCCGGCCTTCAGCGGGGGGAGAACCGGGGAGCTGTTTTTT
cdr3_aa: CASSPAFSGGRTGELFF

j_call: TRBJ2-1
clone_size: .
v_call: TRBV24-1
d_call: .
cdr3_nt: TGTGCCACCAGTGACACGGGACAAGGAGGGTCGGGTGAGCAGTTCTTC
cdr3_aa: CATSDTGQGGSGEQFF

j_call: TRBJ1-6
clone_size: few
v_call: TRBV5-1
d_call: .
cdr3_nt: TGCGCCAGCAGCTGGTCACCCCTCGGAGGCACACCCCTCCACTTT
cdr3_aa: CASSWSPLGGTPLHF

j_call: TRBJ2-5
clone_size: .
v_call: TRBV10-2
d_call: TRBD2
cdr3_nt: TGCGCCAGCAGTGGCCGCGGGGGGGCCCATAGGGAGACCCAGTACTTC
cdr3_aa: CASSGRGGAHRETQYF

j_call: TRBJ2-1
clone_size: .
v_call: TRBV19
d_call: .
cdr3_nt: TGTGCCAGTAGTCCCTCCAGGACACCGTACAATGAGCAGTTCTTC
cdr3_aa: CASSPSRTPYNEQFF

j_call: TRBJ2-2
clone_size: .
v_call: TRBV24-1
d_call: .
cdr3_nt: TGTGCCACCGGGGCCAGGTCCGGGGAGCTGTTTTTT
cdr3_aa: CATGARSGELFF

j_call: TRBJ1-2
clone_size: .
v_call: TRBV6-2/TRBV6-3
d_call: TRBD1
cdr3_nt: TGTGCCAGCAGTCGGACAGGGAGGGAAGGCTACACCTTC
cdr3_aa: CASSRTGREGYTF